The entry below describes one T cell receptor beta chain. Profiling relied on immunoSEQ multiplex PCR, and the TCRdb table lists in-frame clones only, not all of them. This table has under 300,000 clones, about 91% appearing once. Germline V gene sequence: CDR1 LGHDT, CDR2 YNNKEL (reference sequence). CDR3 length equals 15 residues. Trimming removed 4 bases at V and 1 base at J, with 10 bases between. This specimen belongs to a study of blood T cell repertoires in COVID-19. The V call is TRBV3-1 (or the pseudogene TRBV3-2), the J call TRBJ2-2; D ambiguous. Sequencing used PBMCs or T cells enriched from blood (not recorded which). The sequence was collected from a middle-aged woman with acute COVID-19. CDR3 coding DNA: TGTGCCAGCAGCCCACGACTTGTGAACACCGGGGAGCTGTTTTTT. The encoded protein is CASSPRLVNTGELFF.